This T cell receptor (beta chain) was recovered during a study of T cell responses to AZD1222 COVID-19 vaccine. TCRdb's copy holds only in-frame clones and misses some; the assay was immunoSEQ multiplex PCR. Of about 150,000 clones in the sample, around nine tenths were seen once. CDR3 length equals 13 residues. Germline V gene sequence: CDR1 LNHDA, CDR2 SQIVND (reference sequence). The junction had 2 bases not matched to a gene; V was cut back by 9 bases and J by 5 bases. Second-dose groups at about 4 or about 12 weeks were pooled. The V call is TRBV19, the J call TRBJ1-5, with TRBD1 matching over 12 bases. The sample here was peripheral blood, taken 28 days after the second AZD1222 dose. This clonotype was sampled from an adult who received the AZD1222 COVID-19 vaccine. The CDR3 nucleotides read TGTGCCAGCAGGGACAGGGGGCATCAGCCCCAGCATTTT. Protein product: CASRDRGHQPQHF.